This TCR beta chain was captured in a study of shared clonotypes between healthy human individuals. Assay used: immunoSEQ multiplex PCR; TCRdb lists only in-frame clones, some missing. The profile shows some 1,100,000 clones, approximately 80% of them singletons. V shed 4 bases, J shed 8 bases, and the junction held 8 bases outside the gene matches. CDR3 length equals 15 residues. Germline loops: CDR1 MDHEN, CDR2 SYDVKM. The rearrangement uses TRBV28 and TRBJ1-4; 9 nucleotides line up with TRBD1. Sequencing was performed on memory CD4+ T cells from PBMCs. Subset described: CD45RA-negative fraction. This TCR came from a man between 18 and 35 years old in good health. Some clones in this sample may be carry-over from other donors' samples. The CDR3 is CASSSTGQGNEKLFF. DNA of the CDR3: TGTGCCAGCAGTTCAACGGGACAGGGTAACGAAAAACTGTTTTTT.